The present T cell receptor beta chain was sequenced within a study of cytomegalovirus exposure and HLA in healthy donors. The donors comprised healthy bone marrow donors. PCR amplification relied on 60 Vbeta primers (plus 13 Jbeta primers). Sequenced by immunoSEQ multiplex PCR; TCRdb stores in-frame clones only, minus some. The sample records 130,000 to 150,000 clones, about 80% being singletons. Germline values: CDR1 MDHEN, CDR2 SYDVKM. Trimming took 5 bases from V and 3 from J, leaving 13 bases between them. The CDR3 extends over 14 amino acids. This clonotype was sampled from a female donor in good health and CMV-seronegative. The sample comprised PBMCs. The chain has TRBV28 and TRBJ1-2; perhaps TRBD1 as D (6 bases). The CDR3: CASSATGTDYGYTF. In DNA form, the CDR3 reads TGTGCCAGCAGTGCTACAGGGACCGACTATGGCTACACCTTC.